The 25 T cell receptor beta chains below all came from one sample that was sequenced in a study of neoadjuvant anti-PD-1 for oral cavity cancer. Some clones are missing from TCRdb's copy, which holds only in-frame ones; the method was immunoSEQ multiplex PCR. The sample yields around 12,000 clones, around 60% seen once. The sequencing used tumor tissue, collected before nivolumab (anti-PD-1) treatment. All receptors derive from a person between 35 and 79 years old with oral cavity squamous cell carcinoma. The donor label of this sample is uncertain.

J is TRBJ2-3 and V is TRBV6-1; 11 bases match TRBD1. The germline gives CDR1 MNHNS, CDR2 SASEGT. Losses at the gene ends were 8 bases for V and 1 base for J; bases not matched to a gene: 5. The CDR3 covers 15 residues. The CDR3 DNA reads TGTGCCAGCGGACAGGGGGCGTTGGGCACAGATACGCAGTATTTT. It encodes CASGQGALGTDTQYF.

The chain carries TRBV7-9 and TRBJ2-6; D gene ambiguous. V lost 0 bases to trimming and J lost 0 bases, with 6 bases between them. Per the germline V gene, CDR1 is SEHNR and CDR2 is FQNEAQ (reference sequence). The CDR3 consists of 16 residues. The DNA for the CDR3 is TGTGCCAGCAGCTTAGCGCAAGACTCTGGGGCCAACGTCCTGACTTTC. This gives the protein CASSLAQDSGANVLTF.

Relative to its sample, this clone is medium-sized (0.01 to 0.1%). The chain has TRBV18 and TRBJ1-5; D call uncertain. V was trimmed by 5 bases and J by 2 bases, leaving 10 bases between them. The CDR3 is 14 amino acids. Germline CDR1 and CDR2: KGHSH and LQKENI. CDR3 amino acids: CASSIEGGNQPQHF. The DNA of the CDR3 is TGTGCCAGCTCAATCGAGGGTGGCAATCAGCCCCAGCATTTT.

This clone was found a few times. J is TRBJ1-4 and V is TRBV6-6, with D possibly being TRBD1 (5 bases). CDR1 and CDR2 from the germline V gene are MNHNY and SVGAGI (reference sequence). The CDR3 loop spans 15 amino acids. The V end lost 1 base, the J end lost 8 bases, and 14 bases lay between the germline ends. As DNA, the CDR3 is TGTGCCAGCAGTTACTGGGGCGGCGCTGGAGAAAAACTGTTTTTT. Its protein is CASSYWGGAGEKLFF.

This chain uses TRBV28 with TRBJ1-6; D call uncertain. The CDR3 contains 12 residues. Trimming pared 6 bases from V and 9 bases from J, leaving 9 bases between. Germline V CDR1 and CDR2: MDHEN, SYDVKM. Here the CDR3 reads CASRTQVSPLHF. The CDR3 DNA is TGTGCCAGCAGGACCCAGGTTTCACCCCTCCACTTT.

This chain links TRBV2 with TRBJ1-6; a weak D match, TRBD1 (6 bases). V was shortened by 2 bases and J by 5 bases, with 13 bases between the two germline ends. CDR1 is SNHLY, CDR2 FYNNEI, per germline. The CDR3 length is 16 residues. In DNA form, the CDR3 reads TGTGCCAGCAGTGAACGGGGGCCTTGGGATAATTCACCCCTCCACTTT. It yields the protein CASSERGPWDNSPLHF.

CDR3 sequence (DNA): TGTGCCAGCAGCTCGCTAACACGGACGAAGAGGAATGAGCAGTTCTTC. Protein product: CASSSLTRTKRNEQFF. The chain joins TRBV7-9 to TRBJ2-1; D is undetermined. CDR3 length: 16 residues. CDR1 is SEHNR and CDR2 is FQNEAQ in the germline V gene (reference sequence). Trimming removed 4 bases from V and 7 bases from J, with 20 bases in between. Based on the CDR3 plus reference TRBV7-9 and TRBJ2-1, the full variable domain is DTGVSQNPRHKITKRGQNVTFRCDPISEHNRLYWYRQTLGQGPEFLTYFQNEAQLEKSRLLSDRFSAERPKGSFSTLEIQRTEQGDSAMYLCASSSLTRTKRNEQFFGPGTRLTVL.

This clone was seen more than once but under ten times. V and J are TRBV11-2 and TRBJ2-7; a possible D gene is TRBD1 (5 bases). CDR3 length equals 17 residues. Germline loops: CDR1 SGHAT, CDR2 FQNNGV. V shed 5 bases and J shed 0 bases, with 20 bases lying between them. The CDR3 loop is CASSLRGGSLSSYEQYF. DNA for the CDR3: TGTGCCAGCAGCCTAAGGGGTGGTAGCCTGAGCTCCTACGAGCAGTACTTC.

This clone was picked up a small number of times. CDR3 sequence: CASSPRLGGLRAYEQYF. CDR3 in DNA: TGTGCCAGCAGCCCGAGGCTCGGGGGTCTGAGAGCCTACGAGCAGTACTTC. This chain uses TRBV9 with TRBJ2-7; perhaps TRBD2 as D (6 bases). Trimming removed 4 bases from V and 2 bases from J, with 22 bases in between. This CDR3 region has 17 residues. Germline CDR1 is SGDLS and CDR2 is YYNGEE.

This clone has just one count. The chain combines TRBV5-1 with TRBJ1-2; D uncertain. This CDR3 is 14 amino acids long. V lost 0 bases, J lost 7 bases, and 13 bases lay in between. Germline loops: CDR1 SGHRS, CDR2 YFSETQ. As DNA, the CDR3 is TGCGCCAGCAGCTTGGGGACGGACGGAGGTGGCTACACCTTC. As protein: CASSLGTDGGGYTF.

This clone was detected a few times. The chain recombines TRBV2 with TRBJ2-7, with a possible D match to TRBD2 (6 bases). Germline V gives CDR1 SNHLY, CDR2 FYNNEI. The V and J ends lost 7 bases and 4 bases respectively, with 14 bases between them. The CDR3 length is 13 residues. For the CDR3, the DNA is TGTGCCAGCACCCGGGGAGGTAATTACGAGCAGTACTTC. Its translation is CASTRGGNYEQYF.

The chain recombines TRBV9 with TRBJ1-6; D might be TRBD1 (5 bases). Trimming took off 2 bases at V and 7 bases at J, with 10 bases between the two ends. The CDR3 spans 14 residues. In germline, CDR1 is SGDLS, CDR2 YYNGEE. The CDR3 DNA reads TGTGCCAGCAGCGTTGGGGGGATCAATTCACCCCTCCACTTT. The encoded protein is CASSVGGINSPLHF. Using reference TRBV9 and TRBJ1-6 for the parts outside the CDR3, the full variable domain is DSGVTQTPKHLITATGQRVTLRCSPRSGDLSVYWYQQSLDQGLQFLIQYYNGEERAKGNILERFSAQQFPDLHSELNLSSLELGDSALYFCASSVGGINSPLHFGNGTRLTVT.

The chain employs TRBV10-2 and TRBJ2-2; D is tentatively TRBD1 or TRBD2 (5 bases each). There are 17 residues in the CDR3. The V gene's germline CDR1 is WSHSY and CDR2 SAAADI. V shed 2 bases and J shed 1 base, with 14 bases lying between them. The CDR3 bases are TGCGCCAGCAGTGAGAGGTGGGGCAGCGGGAACACCGGGGAGCTGTTTTTT. The encoded protein is CASSERWGSGNTGELFF.

V usage is TRBV27 and J usage is TRBJ2-7, with D hard to call. CDR1 and CDR2 from the germline V gene are MNHEY and SMNVEV (reference sequence). This CDR3 has 14 residues. Trimming pared 3 bases from V and 5 bases from J, leaving 14 bases between. The CDR3 protein is CASSLSTTGNEQYF. CDR3 bases: TGTGCCAGCAGTTTGAGCACAACGGGCAACGAGCAGTACTTC.

V is TRBV19 and J is TRBJ2-3; tentatively, D is TRBD1 (6 bases). V lost 7 bases and J lost 7, with 15 bases in between. Germline CDR1 and CDR2: LNHDA and SQIVND (reference sequence). The CDR3 spans 13 residues. The chain's CDR3 is CASTPGAANTQYF. The CDR3 coding sequence is TGTGCCAGTACCCCAGGGGCGGCGAATACGCAGTATTTT.

This clone has just a few counts. This chain uses TRBV6-5 with TRBJ1-2; D perhaps matches TRBD1 (6 bases). V was clipped by 2 bases and J by 6 bases, with 10 bases between them. This CDR3 is built from 13 residues. Germline assignment: CDR1 MNHEY and CDR2 SVGAGI. CDR3 nucleotides: TGTGCCAGCAGTTACGATCGACAGGATGGCTACACCTTC. Encoded protein: CASSYDRQDGYTF.

The V gene is TRBV4-1, the J gene TRBJ1-6; tentative D call: TRBD1 (5 bases). The CDR3 spans 13 residues. V lost 4 bases and J 11 bases, leaving 12 bases between the germline ends. CDR1 and CDR2 from the germline V gene are MGHRA and YSYEKL. This CDR3 is CASSREGNPPLHF. The CDR3 DNA sequence: TGCGCCAGCAGCCGAGAGGGGAATCCACCCCTCCACTTT.

This clone appeared a few times. The genes are TRBV28 and TRBJ1-2, with D tentatively TRBD1 (6 bases). Germline CDR1 is MDHEN and CDR2 is SYDVKM. Trimming cost V 3 bases and J 7 bases, with 12 bases left between them. This CDR3 contains 13 residues. In nucleotides, the CDR3 is TGTGCCAGCAGTTTCTCAGGGGCGGGTGGCTACACCTTC. This gives the protein CASSFSGAGGYTF.

The V gene is TRBV5-1, the J gene TRBJ2-7; 9 bases agree with TRBD1. Germline V lookup: CDR1 SGHRS, CDR2 YFSETQ. The CDR3 runs 13 residues. Unmatched junction bases numbered 4, after V lost 4 bases and J lost 5 bases. CDR3 residues: CASSPQGAHEQYF. The CDR3 DNA is TGCGCCAGCAGCCCACAGGGGGCCCACGAGCAGTACTTC.

This sequence joins TRBV25-1 and TRBJ2-3; 7 bases match TRBD2. CDR1 is MGHDK and CDR2 is SYGVNS in the germline V gene. Trimming removed 2 bases from V and 5 bases from J; junction bases left unmatched: 13. CDR3 size: 17 residues. DNA for the CDR3: TGTGCCAGCAGTGAAGGTGCCCGCGGGGGAGTAGTAGATACGCAGTATTTT. This translates into CASSEGARGGVVDTQYF. The entire variable domain, with the rest obtained from reference TRBV25-1 and TRBJ2-3, is as follows: EADIYQTPRYLVIGTGKKITLECSQTMGHDKMYWYQQDPGMELHLIHYSYGVNSTEKGDLSSESTVSRIRTEHFPLTLESARPSHTSQYLCASSEGARGGVVDTQYFGPGTRLTVL.

The chain links TRBV25-1 to TRBJ2-5, with D possibly TRBD2 on 5 matching bases. The V and J ends lost 0 bases and 1 base respectively, with 9 bases between them. This CDR3 comprises 15 residues. The germline V gene encodes CDR1 MGHDK and CDR2 SYGVNS. The CDR3 region has the DNA TGTGCCAGCAGTGAATACCTGGGGAGCCAAGAGACCCAGTACTTC. Translated: CASSEYLGSQETQYF.

The V call is TRBV6-5, the J call TRBJ2-5, with 7 bases matching TRBD2. The CDR3 spans 15 residues. V lost 6 bases, J lost 2 bases, and 9 bases stayed unmatched. The germline V gene has CDR1 MNHEY and CDR2 SVGAGI. In DNA, the CDR3 is TGTGCCAGCAGACGTGACGGGAGGTCTCAAGAGACCCAGTACTTC. Protein sequence: CASRRDGRSQETQYF.

This clone has only a few counts. The chain carries TRBV2 and TRBJ1-5, with 7 bases matching TRBD1. Per the germline V gene, CDR1 is SNHLY and CDR2 is FYNNEI. The V and J ends lost 6 bases and 7 bases, in that order; junction bases with no gene match: 12. The CDR3 is made up of 15 amino acids. The CDR3 loop is CASRVYRGGGQPQHF. DNA for the CDR3: TGTGCCAGCAGAGTTTACAGGGGCGGCGGACAGCCCCAGCATTTT.

The chain couples TRBV18 to TRBJ2-2; D is perhaps TRBD1 (5 bases). V was pared by 4 bases and J by 6 bases, with 15 bases between. This CDR3 contains 15 residues. CDR1 is KGHSH, CDR2 LQKENI, per germline. The CDR3 nucleotides are TGTGCCAGCTCACAACAGCAGGGTTTTCCCGGGGAGCTGTTTTTT. It is translated as CASSQQQGFPGELFF.

The table lists this clone with a count of one. The rearrangement joins TRBV5-1 to TRBJ2-3; possibly TRBD1 for D (5 bases). The CDR3 spans 14 residues. Germline V gives CDR1 SGHRS, CDR2 YFSETQ. V shed 6 bases and J shed 5 bases, with 16 bases lying between them. The CDR3 loop reads CASKVGLSKDTQYF. CDR3 DNA: TGCGCCAGCAAAGTGGGGCTTTCCAAAGATACGCAGTATTTT.